This is a list of T cell receptor beta chains from one sample in a study of lymphopenia after photon versus proton radiotherapy. Profiling relied on immunoSEQ multiplex PCR, and the TCRdb table lists in-frame clones only, not all of them. The table has about 30,000 clones, nearly 95% seen once. This specimen was peripheral blood, taken from a patient treated with photon-based radiotherapy. Every receptor here comes from a woman in her forties or fifties with cholangiocarcinoma. Both conserved end residues are part of each CDR3. The D gene is left open where the match is weak. A row's size may be missing; if present it is once, few, many or a size class.

size | D | J | V | DNA | CDR3
. | . | TRBJ2-1 | TRBV7-6 | TGTGCCAGCAGCTTAGGGACAGACAATGAGCAGTTCTTC | CASSLGTDNEQFF
. | TRBD2 | TRBJ2-7 | TRBV5-1 | TGCGCCAGCAGCCCTAGCGGGGGCCCATGGGAGCAGTACTTC | CASSPSGGPWEQYF
. | . | TRBJ1-4 | TRBV7-9 | TGTGCCAGCAGCCCCGACGGGGGGTCCGGCGAAAAACTGTTTTTT | CASSPDGGSGEKLFF
once | TRBD1 | TRBJ2-7 | TRBV6-6 | TGTGCCAGCAGTCACCCGGGACAGGGGTACGAGCAGTACTTC | CASSHPGQGYEQYF
. | . | TRBJ1-5 | TRBV2 | TGTGCCAGCAGTGAATTTGGGGGAAGTATCAATCAGCCCCAGCATTTT | CASSEFGGSINQPQHF
. | TRBD2 | TRBJ2-5 | TRBV4-3 | TGCGCCAGCAGCCAAGGAAGCGGGGCCAGCGGAGAGACCCAGTACTTC | CASSQGSGASGETQYF
. | TRBD1 | TRBJ1-1 | TRBV28 | TGTGCCAGCAGTTCCCTCCTTCTAGACAGGGTCGCGCTTGAAGCTTTCTTT | CASSSLLLDRVALEAFF
. | TRBD2 | TRBJ2-1 | TRBV5-1 | TGCGCCAGCAGCTTAGCTAGCGGGGGGGCCTTTGAGCAGTTCTTC | CASSLASGGAFEQFF
. | . | TRBJ1-2 | TRBV25-1 | TGTGCCAGCAGGCGGGGCGGTAACTATGGCTACACCTTC | CASRRGGNYGYTF
. | . | TRBJ2-1 | TRBV5-1 | TGCGCCAGCAGCGGCGGGACGGAAGGCAATGAGCAGTTCTTC | CASSGGTEGNEQFF
. | . | TRBJ1-4 | TRBV30 | TGTGCCTGGAAAAGACAGAGCTCTCGGATAACTAATGAAAAACTGTTTTTT | CAWKRQSSRITNEKLFF
. | . | TRBJ1-2 | TRBV6-5 | TGTGCCAGCAGTTCGTCGACCCGGGACGGAAACTATGGCTACACCTTC | CASSSSTRDGNYGYTF
. | TRBD1 | TRBJ1-5 | TRBV4-1 | TGCGCCAGCAGCCCTCCCTTAAGGGACAGGGGGTTTAGCAGTCAGCCCCAGCATTTT | CASSPPLRDRGFSSQPQHF
. | . | TRBJ1-2 | TRBV7-2 | TGTGCCAGCAGTATGGGCACCTATGGCTACACCTTC | CASSMGTYGYTF
. | TRBD1 | TRBJ2-2 | TRBV5-1 | TGCGCCAGCAGCTTTCAGGGGGCGGCGAACACCGGGGAGCTGTTTTTT | CASSFQGAANTGELFF
once | . | TRBJ2-3 | TRBV30 | TGTGCCTGGAGTCTAACCCCGGCCACAGATACGCAGTATTTT | CAWSLTPATDTQYF
. | . | TRBJ1-1 | TRBV16 | TGTGCCAGCAGCCAGAGGGAGGGGCGAGGCACTGAAGCTTTCTTT | CASSQREGRGTEAFF
. | . | TRBJ2-3 | TRBV27 | TGTGCCAGCAGTTTATGGGGCACAGATACGCAGTATTTT | CASSLWGTDTQYF
. | TRBD1 | TRBJ1-6 | TRBV27 | TGTGCCAGCAAAACAGGGGGCCGGATTGATTCACCCCTCCACTTT | CASKTGGRIDSPLHF
. | . | TRBJ1-1 | TRBV5-8 | TGTGCCAGCAGCTTGGCCAACACTGAAGCTTTCTTT | CASSLANTEAFF
. | . | TRBJ1-2 | TRBV4-3 | TGCGCCAGCAGCCGAAGGGGGGCCGGCCTGGGATACACCTTC | CASSRRGAGLGYTF
. | . | TRBJ1-1 | TRBV6-6 | TGTGCCAGCAGTGGATCGGGGGCTGAAGCTTTCTTT | CASSGSGAEAFF
. | . | TRBJ1-1 | TRBV6-5 | TGTGCCAGCAGTTACTCTGTCGGAGACACTGAAGCTTTCTTT | CASSYSVGDTEAFF
. | TRBD1 | TRBJ2-3 | TRBV30 | TGTGCCTGGAGTGTACAGGGGCATACGCAGTATTTT | CAWSVQGHTQYF
. | . | TRBJ2-7 | TRBV11-2 | TGTGCCAGCAGCTGGGGGGACAGAGCCTACGAGCAGTACTTC | CASSWGDRAYEQYF
. | . | TRBJ1-4 | TRBV5-6 | TGTGCCAGCAGTAATCCAGAGCGGGAAAAACTGTTTTTT | CASSNPEREKLFF
. | TRBD1 | TRBJ1-4 | TRBV5-4 | TGTGCCAGCAGCTTGGACAGGGGGATGGTTCAAGAAAAACTGTTTTTT | CASSLDRGMVQEKLFF
. | . | TRBJ1-4 | TRBV27 | TGTGCCGCAGGGGCAGGGGTGACAACTAATGAAAAACTGTTTTTT | CAAGAGVTTNEKLFF